This T cell receptor (beta chain) was sequenced for a study of shared T cell receptors in the human thymus. The germline gives CDR1 GTSNPN, CDR2 SVGIG (reference sequence). This CDR3 spans 13 amino acids. V gave up 6 bases and J gave up 3 bases; unmatched junction bases: 5. Sequencing used immunoSEQ multiplex PCR; TCRdb keeps in-frame clones, though not all of them. The table records hundreds of thousands of clones, approximately 87% of them present only once. A further study also used this sample, focusing on human thymus T cells. Per that paper: Corrective cardiac operations yielded the resected thymus tissue. Usage of V and J genes appeared biased in thymic and blood repertoires. Related reports documented highly overlapping thymic repertoires among unrelated individuals.

This clonotype originated in a boy younger than two with a congenital heart defect. What was sequenced was thymocytes. The rearrangement joins TRBV30 to TRBJ1-2, with TRBD1 identical over 9 bases. CDR3 DNA: TGTGCCTGCTCCCGGGACAGGGACTATGGCTACACCTTC. The encoded protein is CACSRDRDYGYTF.